This T cell receptor (beta chain) derives from a study of graft-versus-host responses after intestinal transplantation. A word on this clone: Its antigen is not identified.

The repertoire was sequenced with immunoSEQ multiplex PCR; TCRdb's copy has only in-frame clones and lacks some. The profile shows 45,000 to 50,000 clones, roughly 91% of them singletons. Germline V CDR1 and CDR2: SEHNR, FQNEAQ (reference sequence). The CDR3 spans 12 residues. Between the trimmed V and J ends, which lost 8 bases and 5 bases, there was a span of 13 bases. V gene TRBV7-9 combines with J gene TRBJ2-7; perhaps TRBD1 as D (6 bases). Source: unstimulated CD4+ T cells sorted from spleen or lymph node cells, taken before transplant. The TCR was taken from a human donor who was the organ donor for an intestinal transplant. The CDR3 loop reads CASGTQGHEQYF. As DNA, the CDR3 is TGTGCCAGCGGGACACAGGGCCACGAGCAGTACTTC.